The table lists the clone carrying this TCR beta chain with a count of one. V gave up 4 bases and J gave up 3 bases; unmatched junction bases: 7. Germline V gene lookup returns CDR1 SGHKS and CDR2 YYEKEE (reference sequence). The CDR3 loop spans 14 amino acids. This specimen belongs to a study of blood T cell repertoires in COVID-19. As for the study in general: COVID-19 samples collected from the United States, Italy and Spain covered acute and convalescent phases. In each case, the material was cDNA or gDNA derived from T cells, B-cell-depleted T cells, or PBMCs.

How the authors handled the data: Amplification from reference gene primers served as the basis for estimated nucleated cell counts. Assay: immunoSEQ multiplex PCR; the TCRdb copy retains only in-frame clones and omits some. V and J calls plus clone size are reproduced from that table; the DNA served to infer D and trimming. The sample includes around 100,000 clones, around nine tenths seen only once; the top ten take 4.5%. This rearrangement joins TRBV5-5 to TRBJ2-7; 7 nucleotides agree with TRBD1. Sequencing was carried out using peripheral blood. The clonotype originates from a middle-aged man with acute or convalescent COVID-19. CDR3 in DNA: TGTGCCAGCAGCCCAGGGGGTGGCATCTACGAGCAGTACTTC. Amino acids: CASSPGGGIYEQYF.